This T cell receptor beta chain was observed in a study of control samples from healthy donors and cancer patients. TCRdb keeps only in-frame clones here, not all; method: immunoSEQ multiplex PCR. The sample lists some 120,000 clones; 80% to 90% were seen once. Germline CDR1 and CDR2: ENHRY and SYGVKD. The ends lost 11 bases at V and 4 bases at J; junction bases unmatched: 11. The CDR3 totals 15 residues. The genes are TRBV10-3 and TRBJ2-5, with TRBD2 identical over 12 bases. The sequence was collected from a woman aged 45-60 years with colorectal cancer. The sample taken for sequencing was PBMCs. CDR3 region: CAATSASGGAETQYF. The DNA of the CDR3 is TGTGCCGCAACCTCGGCTAGCGGGGGGGCAGAGACCCAGTACTTC.